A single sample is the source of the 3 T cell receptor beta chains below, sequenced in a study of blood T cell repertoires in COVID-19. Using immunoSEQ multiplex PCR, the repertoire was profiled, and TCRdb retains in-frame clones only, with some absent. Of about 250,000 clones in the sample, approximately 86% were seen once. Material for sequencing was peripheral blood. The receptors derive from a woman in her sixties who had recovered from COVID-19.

CDR3 in DNA: TGTGCCAGCAGCCCAGATAAGACATTCTACAATGAGCAGTTCTTC. Encoded protein: CASSPDKTFYNEQFF. The rearrangement links TRBV5-6 to TRBJ2-1; D gene uncertain. Germline assignment: CDR1 SGHDT and CDR2 YYEEEE. CDR3 length equals 15 residues. Trimming removed 4 bases from V and 3 bases from J, with 14 bases in between.

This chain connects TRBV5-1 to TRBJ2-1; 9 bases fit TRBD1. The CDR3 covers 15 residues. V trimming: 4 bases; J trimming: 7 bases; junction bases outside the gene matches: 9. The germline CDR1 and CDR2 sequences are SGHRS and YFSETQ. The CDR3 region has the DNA TGCGCCAGCAGCCCGCGGACAGGGGTTAGTAATGAGCAGTTCTTC. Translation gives CASSPRTGVSNEQFF.

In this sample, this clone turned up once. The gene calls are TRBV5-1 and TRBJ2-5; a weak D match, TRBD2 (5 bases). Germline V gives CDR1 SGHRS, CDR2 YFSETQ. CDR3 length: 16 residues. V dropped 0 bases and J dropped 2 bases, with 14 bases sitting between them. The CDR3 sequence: CASSLVPATGQETQYF. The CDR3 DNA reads TGCGCCAGCAGCTTGGTCCCAGCGACGGGGCAAGAGACCCAGTACTTC.